The 31 T cell receptor beta chains given below trace back to one sample, sequenced in a study of shared clonotypes between healthy human individuals. TCRdb's table, derived via immunoSEQ multiplex PCR, lists solely in-frame clones and lacks some. The sample holds roughly 2,300,000 clones, around 92% seen once. The sequenced sample consisted of naive CD4+ T cells from PBMCs. As for subset: CD45RA+ positively selected. These receptors came from a man between 18 and 29 years old in good health. Some clones in this sample may be carry-over from other donors' samples.

The chain employs TRBV28 and TRBJ2-7; 8 bases agree with TRBD2. V shed 3 bases, J shed 0 bases, and the junction held 4 bases outside the gene matches. Germline V gene sequence: CDR1 MDHEN, CDR2 SYDVKM. CDR3 length equals 15 residues. DNA of the CDR3: TGTGCCAGCAGTTTTGTCCGGGGGGGCTCCTACGAGCAGTACTTC. Protein: CASSFVRGGSYEQYF.

J is TRBJ2-3 and V is TRBV7-8, with D hard to call. The CDR3 is made up of 14 amino acids. Germline V CDR1 and CDR2: SGHVS, FQNEAQ. Trimming shortened V by 3 bases and J by 2 bases, and 9 bases separated the two germline ends. The CDR3 here is CASSFLRVTDTQYF. CDR3 coding DNA: TGTGCCAGCAGCTTTTTAAGAGTCACAGATACGCAGTATTTT.

With respect to this clone: This sample also contains other DNA sequences that code for the same CDR3. The chain joins TRBV9 to TRBJ2-1; a possible D gene is TRBD2 (5 bases). CDR3 length: 15 residues. CDR1 is SGDLS, CDR2 YYNGEE, per germline. V gave up 0 bases and J gave up 0 bases, with 7 bases separating them. CDR3 loop: CASSVVAGSYNEQFF. The CDR3 DNA reads as TGTGCCAGCAGCGTAGTGGCGGGCTCCTACAATGAGCAGTTCTTC.

This rearrangement joins TRBV28 to TRBJ2-7, with unresolved D. V lost 10 bases and J lost 6, with 13 bases in between. The length of the CDR3 is 11 residues. Per the germline V gene, CDR1 is MDHEN and CDR2 is SYDVKM. The CDR3 nucleotides read TGTGCCACCTCAGTTTTCTTCGAGCAGTACTTC. Amino acids: CATSVFFEQYF. Based on the CDR3 plus reference TRBV28 and TRBJ2-7, the full variable domain is DVKVTQSSRYLVKRTGEKVFLECVQDMDHENMFWYRQDPGLGLRLIYFSYDVKMKEKGDIPEGYSVSREKKERFSLILESASTNQTSMYLCATSVFFEQYFGPGTRLTVT.

The V and J genes are TRBV28 and TRBJ1-5; D remains unclear. Germline CDR1 reads MDHEN; CDR2 reads SYDVKM. CDR3 size: 14 residues. V lost 6 bases, J lost 5 bases, and 14 bases lay in between. DNA of the CDR3: TGTGCCAGCAGGGGGTATGAAGCGGATCAGCCCCAGCATTTT. Its translation is CASRGYEADQPQHF.

The J gene is TRBJ2-3, the V gene TRBV11-2; 7 bases match TRBD1. The J segment lost 0 bases and the V segment lost 2 bases, leaving 8 bases of the junction unmatched. The CDR3 covers 17 residues. Germline V gene sequence: CDR1 SGHAT, CDR2 FQNNGV. The DNA of the CDR3 is TGTGCCAGCAGCTTATATCCGGACAGGCTTAGCACAGATACGCAGTATTTT. It encodes CASSLYPDRLSTDTQYF.

This chain uses TRBV6-5 with TRBJ2-1; 9 nucleotides align to TRBD2. The CDR3 runs to 15 residues. Unmatched junction bases numbered 3, after V lost 0 bases and J lost 6 bases. The germline gives CDR1 MNHEY, CDR2 SVGAGI. CDR3 sequence: CASSYSSGRFNEQFF. In DNA form, the CDR3 reads TGTGCCAGCAGTTACTCTAGCGGGAGATTCAATGAGCAGTTCTTC.

This chain's CDR3 is CASSPERGRGLIHSDTQYF. The CDR3 coding sequence is TGCGCCAGCAGCCCAGAGAGGGGCCGCGGTCTCATACACTCAGATACGCAGTATTTT. The genes are TRBV4-1 and TRBJ2-3, with D perhaps being TRBD1 or TRBD2 (5 bases each). CDR1 and CDR2 from the germline V gene are MGHRA and YSYEKL. V was trimmed by 4 bases and J by 4 bases, leaving 27 bases between them. This CDR3 comprises 19 residues.

This chain uses TRBV10-1 with TRBJ2-3, with D possibly being TRBD1 (6 bases). The CDR3 contains 15 residues. V lost 0 bases to trimming and J lost 5 bases, with 12 bases between them. CDR1 and CDR2 (germline): WNHNN, SYGVQD (reference sequence). In nucleotides, the CDR3 is TGCGCCAGCAGTGAGTCGGGCAGGGGACGAGATACGCAGTATTTT. Residues: CASSESGRGRDTQYF.

J is TRBJ2-7 and V is TRBV2, with 8 bases that match TRBD2. The CDR3 spans 16 residues. CDR1 is SNHLY and CDR2 is FYNNEI in the germline V gene. V shed 6 bases and J 3 bases; nucleotides not matched to a gene: 13. CDR3 sequence: CASSPWGGLVIYEQYF. CDR3 in DNA: TGTGCCAGCAGCCCCTGGGGGGGACTAGTCATCTACGAGCAGTACTTC.

The chain links TRBV15 to TRBJ1-2; D is ambiguous. The germline CDR1 and CDR2 sequences are LNHNV and YYDKDF (reference sequence). V shed 0 bases and J shed 8 bases, with 19 bases lying between them. This CDR3 is built from 16 residues. The CDR3 sequence is CATSRDRAGREWGYTF. The CDR3 DNA is TGTGCCACCAGCAGAGATCGGGCGGGCCGAGAGTGGGGCTACACCTTC.

The chain employs TRBV6-1 and TRBJ2-7, with 15 bases fitting TRBD2. Germline V lookup: CDR1 MNHNS, CDR2 SASEGT. The CDR3 is 16 amino acids. V was clipped by 4 bases and J by 2 bases; unmatched bases: 3. The CDR3 region has the DNA TGTGCCAGCAGTGGCCGGACTAGCGGGAGGGCCTACGAGCAGTACTTC. Translated, it gives CASSGRTSGRAYEQYF.

About this clone itself: The same CDR3 also results from other DNA sequences found in this sample. The chain combines TRBV5-1 with TRBJ2-5; TRBD2 matches at 11 bases. The V segment lost 0 bases and the J segment 1 base; nucleotides outside the gene matches: 2. The germline V gene encodes CDR1 SGHRS and CDR2 YFSETQ. The CDR3 spans 16 residues. CDR3 nucleotides: TGCGCCAGCAGCTTGGGGACTAGCGGGTCCCAAGAGACCCAGTACTTC. Its protein is CASSLGTSGSQETQYF.

This rearrangement joins TRBV10-2 to TRBJ1-1; possible D gene TRBD1, 6 bases. The CDR3 spans 15 residues. V was shortened by 2 bases and J by 1 base, with 11 bases between the two germline ends. CDR1 and CDR2 from the germline V gene are WSHSY and SAAADI. Written as DNA, the CDR3 is TGCGCCAGCAGTGAGGGGGGCGCGGGGAACACTGAAGCTTTCTTT. It codes for CASSEGGAGNTEAFF.

The gene calls are TRBV6-1 and TRBJ2-3; D is ambiguous. This CDR3 is 16 amino acids long. Germline V gene lookup returns CDR1 MNHNS and CDR2 SASEGT. Trimming stripped 1 base from V and 1 base from J, with 12 bases between. CDR3 sequence (DNA): TGTGCCAGCAGTGAAGATGGCTGGAAAGGCACAGATACGCAGTATTTT. This codes for CASSEDGWKGTDTQYF.

The rearrangement uses TRBV10-3 and TRBJ1-4, with D tentatively TRBD1 (5 bases). The CDR3 is 16 amino acids. Germline V gene data show CDR1 as ENHRY and CDR2 as SYGVKD. Trimming cost V 2 bases and J 3 bases, with 13 bases left between them. The CDR3 sequence: CAISEQAGRANEKLFF. CDR3 coding DNA: TGTGCCATCAGTGAGCAGGCGGGGCGTGCTAATGAAAAACTGTTTTTT.

The V gene is TRBV27, the J gene TRBJ2-7; TRBD2 agrees at 12 bases. The CDR3 is made up of 15 amino acids. V lost 8 bases to trimming and J lost 3 bases; unmatched junction nucleotides: 8. Germline lookup yields CDR1 MNHEY and CDR2 SMNVEV (reference sequence). The chain's CDR3 is CASGLLAGGLYEQYF. CDR3 in DNA: TGTGCCAGCGGACTACTAGCGGGAGGACTCTACGAGCAGTACTTC.

This clone was recorded once. The chain is built from TRBV29-1 and TRBJ2-3, with 8 nucleotides matching TRBD2. This CDR3 contains 15 residues. With 6 bases clipped from V and 2 bases from J, the junction kept 10 bases outside the gene matches. CDR1 and CDR2 from the germline V gene are SQVTM and ANQGSEA. The CDR3 protein is CSVGWASGFTDTQYF. The CDR3 DNA reads as TGCAGCGTGGGGTGGGCTAGCGGGTTCACAGATACGCAGTATTTT.

The rearrangement uses TRBV7-6 and TRBJ2-1; D is possibly TRBD2 (6 bases). The V end lost 1 base, the J end lost 8 bases, and 18 bases lay between the germline ends. CDR3 length equals 16 residues. CDR1 and CDR2 from the germline V gene are SGHVS and FNYEAQ. The DNA of the CDR3 is TGTGCCAGCAGCTTAGTGGAGGGCCCTTACTCGGATGAGCAGTTCTTC. The encoded protein is CASSLVEGPYSDEQFF.

The V call is TRBV9, the J call TRBJ2-7; the D gene is possibly TRBD2 (6 bases). The CDR3 has 14 amino acids. The germline V and J ends were trimmed by 3 bases and 7 bases, with 17 bases remaining between them. In germline, CDR1 is SGDLS, CDR2 YYNGEE. The CDR3 sequence is CASSGPDYLGEQYF. The DNA of the CDR3 is TGTGCCAGCAGCGGACCGGACTACCTCGGGGAGCAGTACTTC.

The genes are TRBV6-1 and TRBJ2-2; 8 bases agree with TRBD1. J gave up 3 bases and V 8 bases, and 5 bases lay outside the gene matches. CDR3 size: 14 residues. CDR1 is MNHNS and CDR2 is SASEGT in the germline V gene. The DNA of the CDR3 is TGTGCCAGCGCCGGACAGGGTTACACCGGGGAGCTGTTTTTT. Translating it yields CASAGQGYTGELFF.

The chain links TRBV28 to TRBJ1-2; TRBD1 matches at 9 bases. The CDR3 runs to 12 residues. Germline CDR1 and CDR2: MDHEN and SYDVKM. CDR3 amino acids: CGAGQGNYGYTF. CDR3 coding DNA: TGTGGTGCTGGACAGGGGAACTATGGCTACACCTTC.

This chain joins TRBV27 and TRBJ2-2; TRBD2 matches 8 bases. CDR3 size: 16 residues. The V gene end was trimmed by 5 bases and the J gene end by 3 bases; junction bases not matched to a gene: 8. Germline-derived CDR1 and CDR2 are MNHEY and SMNVEV (reference sequence). The CDR3 here is CASSPGGGWYTGELFF. CDR3 DNA sequence: TGTGCCAGCAGTCCGGGGGGGGGCTGGTACACCGGGGAGCTGTTTTTT.

The V gene is TRBV18, the J gene TRBJ2-1, with TRBD2 matching over 12 bases. J gave up 3 bases and V 2 bases, and 5 bases lay outside the gene matches. This CDR3 spans 17 amino acids. CDR1 and CDR2 from the germline V gene are KGHSH and LQKENI. The CDR3 reads CASSPRTSGAGYNEQFF. The CDR3 nucleotides read TGTGCCAGCTCACCAAGGACTAGCGGGGCCGGCTACAATGAGCAGTTCTTC. Complete variable domain (other parts from reference TRBV18 and TRBJ2-1): NAGVMQNPRHLVRRRGQEARLRCSPMKGHSHVYWYRQLPEEGLKFMVYLQKENIIDESGMPKERFSAEFPKEGPSILRIQQVVRGDSAAYFCASSPRTSGAGYNEQFFGPGTRLTVL.

This chain joins TRBV28 and TRBJ2-4; 8 nucleotides line up with TRBD1. The trim removed 7 bases at V and 4 bases at J, leaving 6 bases unmatched. Germline CDR1 and CDR2: MDHEN and SYDVKM. The CDR3 spans 14 residues. The CDR3 coding sequence is TGTGCCAGCACGTGGGGACAGGTAAAAAACATTCAGTACTTC. Its protein is CASTWGQVKNIQYF.

The chain couples TRBV27 to TRBJ2-7; 7 bases fit TRBD1. The germline gives CDR1 MNHEY, CDR2 SMNVEV (reference sequence). V gave up 4 bases and J gave up 7 bases; unmatched junction bases: 16. The CDR3 runs 16 residues. The CDR3 here is CASSSLYRGESKEQYF. The CDR3 coding sequence is TGTGCCAGCAGTTCGCTCTACAGGGGAGAGTCTAAAGAGCAGTACTTC.

The sample holds one count of this clone. The CDR3 protein is CASSLNKPYEQYF. CDR3 DNA: TGTGCCAGCAGTTTGAACAAACCCTACGAGCAGTACTTC. The chain combines TRBV28 with TRBJ2-7; D ambiguous. V was clipped by 3 bases and J by 2 bases, with 8 bases between them. Per the germline V gene, CDR1 is MDHEN and CDR2 is SYDVKM. The CDR3 is made up of 13 amino acids.

This rearrangement joins TRBV11-2 to TRBJ2-1; D unresolved. The germline CDR1 and CDR2 sequences are SGHAT and FQNNGV. This CDR3 contains 13 residues. V lost 4 bases and J 4 bases, leaving 8 bases between the germline ends. The CDR3 is CASSSAIYNEQFF. CDR3 nucleotide sequence: TGTGCCAGCAGCTCGGCGATTTACAATGAGCAGTTCTTC.

This clone was found once. In the same sample, other DNA sequences code for this CDR3. This chain links TRBV5-1 with TRBJ2-7; D possibly corresponds to TRBD1 (6 bases). Germline lookup yields CDR1 SGHRS and CDR2 YFSETQ. This CDR3 comprises 15 residues. The V end lost 3 bases, the J end lost 2 bases, and 15 bases lay between the germline ends. CDR3 sequence (DNA): TGCGCCAGCAGCTCGGCGACAGGAGCAACCTACGAGCAGTACTTC. Translated, it gives CASSSATGATYEQYF.

The rearrangement links TRBV6-1 to TRBJ1-1; 9 bases fit TRBD1. Germline V CDR1 and CDR2: MNHNS, SASEGT. V lost 7 bases, J lost 7 bases, and 10 bases stayed unmatched. CDR3 size: 14 residues. The CDR3 protein is CASIPTGGDDEAFF. In DNA, the CDR3 is TGTGCCAGCATACCCACAGGGGGCGACGATGAAGCTTTCTTT.

In its sample, this clone was seen once. The chain recombines TRBV10-3 with TRBJ2-1, with no clear D. The V gene's germline CDR1 is ENHRY and CDR2 SYGVKD. V lost 0 bases to trimming and J lost 9 bases, with 12 bases between them. The CDR3 is made up of 14 amino acids. The CDR3 region has the DNA TGTGCCATCAGTGAGTCGGGGTCCCCCCCTGAGCAGTTCTTC. Protein: CAISESGSPPEQFF.